These T cell receptor beta chains were read from a single sample in a study of Ad26.COV2.S vaccination and SARS-CoV-2 variants. Measured with immunoSEQ multiplex PCR; TCRdb has only the in-frame clones, and not every one. The sample contains about 410,000 clones, about 90% of which appear only once. Sequencing used peripheral blood, obtained in a trial of Ad26.COV2.S vaccine versus placebo. Source of these receptors: a person aged 18 to 59 who received the Ad26.COV2.S COVID-19 vaccine or a placebo. CDR3s include the opening cysteine and the closing phenylalanine or tryptophan. D genes are given only for firm matches. Size is stated for part of the rows, as once, few or many counts, or as a class when the clone is expanded.

TRBV5-6	TRBD1	15	NA	TRBJ1-2	CASSTTDREDNGYTF	TGTGCCAGCAGCACCACGGACAGGGAAGATAATGGCTACACCTTC
TRBV5-1	TRBD1	15	NA	TRBJ2-5	CASSFLPGQGSSRDF	TGCGCCAGCAGCTTTTTACCGGGACAGGGTTCCTCCAGGGACTTC
TRBV4-3	TRBD2	17	NA	TRBJ2-2	CASRRGSGGANTGELFF	TGCGCCAGCCGACGGGGTAGCGGGGGGGCGAACACCGGGGAGCTGTTTTTT
TRBV18	NA	15	NA	TRBJ1-2	CASSPTGTSYYGYTF	TGTGCCAGCTCACCCACAGGGACCTCTTACTATGGCTACACCTTC
TRBV9	NA	12	NA	TRBJ2-3	CASSHNTDTQYF	TGTGCCAGCAGCCATAACACAGATACGCAGTATTTT
TRBV2	NA	14	NA	TRBJ1-5	CASSVDRTNQPQHF	TGTGCCAGCAGCGTTGACCGAACTAATCAGCCCCAGCATTTT
TRBV29-1	NA	13	NA	TRBJ1-1	CSVDYTVNTEAFF	TGCAGCGTTGATTACACTGTGAACACTGAAGCTTTCTTT
TRBV18	TRBD1	17	NA	TRBJ2-5	CASSVTSPTGSQETQYF	TGTGCCAGCTCAGTAACCTCACCGACAGGGTCACAAGAGACCCAGTACTTC
TRBV7-2	NA	12	once	TRBJ1-2	CASSLARDGYTF	TGTGCCAGCAGCTTAGCCAGGGATGGCTACACCTTC
TRBV5-4	NA	15	NA	TRBJ1-3	CASSLDISSGNTIYF	TGTGCCAGCAGTCTTGACATCAGCTCTGGAAACACCATATATTTT
TRBV24-1	NA	15	NA	TRBJ2-4	CATSDPRSVGNIQYF	TGTGCCACCAGTGACCCCCGGTCCGTGGGGAACATTCAGTACTTC